Shown below are 20 T cell receptor beta chains from a single sample sequenced in a study of beta chain features in type 1 diabetes (dated 2018 in TCRdb). What the study reported, not specific to this receptor: In all four CD4+ subsets, TCRB CDR3 length was moderately but significantly shorter in type 1 diabetes patients.

Receptor amplification or capture employed the immunoSEQ multiplex PCR assay. The entire amount of isolated RNA was reverse transcribed using the High Capacity cDNA Reverse Transcription Kit, so the sequenced TCRB transcripts were expressed ones. TCRdb's version of the immuneACCESS table is confined to in-frame rearrangements and falls short of the full clone set. An unresolved V gene accounts for under half of the shortfall where checked; the remainder is of unknown origin. The table for this sample lists about 160,000 clones; 6.5% to 10% of them were counted only once. The top ten constitute approximately 0.56% of the sample. The antigens for these receptors are not known. Material for sequencing was central memory CD4+ T cells from blood. These receptors originate from a woman under 30 with type 1 diabetes.

This clone has a handful of counts. CDR3 coding DNA: TGTGCCAGCAGCTCGACTATGGGACAGGGGTACGAGCAGTACTTC. It codes for CASSSTMGQGYEQYF. The chain recombines TRBV11-3 with TRBJ2-7, with TRBD1 matching over 10 bases. The CDR3 length is 15 residues. Unmatched junction bases numbered 7, after V lost 4 bases and J lost 4 bases. Germline V CDR1 and CDR2: SGHNT, YENEEA.

The V gene is TRBV7-2, the J gene TRBJ1-5; perhaps TRBD1 as D (5 bases). CDR3 size: 13 residues. V was clipped by 2 bases and J by 5 bases, with 7 bases between them. The germline V gene encodes CDR1 SGHTA and CDR2 FQGNSA. The CDR3 region is CASSLRGYQPQHF. The CDR3 nucleotides are TGTGCCAGCAGCTTAAGGGGTTATCAGCCCCAGCATTTT.

The rearrangement uses TRBV2 and TRBJ1-1, with 10 positions matching TRBD1. The junction had 6 bases not matched to a gene; V was cut back by 9 bases and J by 5 bases. This CDR3 comprises 13 residues. CDR1 SNHLY and CDR2 FYNNEI come from the germline V gene. The CDR3 DNA reads as TGTGCCAGAGAACGACAGGGGGCGACTGAAGCTTTCTTT. Its translation is CARERQGATEAFF.

This chain uses TRBV2 with TRBJ1-6, with D uncertain. Germline values: CDR1 SNHLY, CDR2 FYNNEI. V lost 7 bases, J lost 9 bases, and 16 bases lay in between. The CDR3 contains 14 residues. The CDR3 spells CASNDRTSVSPLHF. DNA of the CDR3: TGTGCCAGCAATGATAGGACTTCGGTTTCACCCCTCCACTTT.

The chain uses TRBV6-5 and TRBJ1-5; weak D call: TRBD1 (6 bases). Trimming removed 5 bases from V and 0 bases from J, with 8 bases in between. The CDR3 is 14 residues long. From germline, CDR1 is MNHEY and CDR2 SVGAGI. The CDR3 DNA is TGTGCCAGCAGTCACAGGGATAGCAATCAGCCCCAGCATTTT. This translates into CASSHRDSNQPQHF.

This clone was seen only a few times. V usage is TRBV19 and J usage is TRBJ1-1, with a possible D match to TRBD1 (6 bases). This CDR3 is built from 15 residues. CDR1 is LNHDA and CDR2 is SQIVND in the germline V gene (reference sequence). V was trimmed by 5 bases and J by 1 base, leaving 14 bases between them. The CDR3 coding sequence is TGTGCCAGTAGTGCTGGACTCAGGGGGAACACTGAAGCTTTCTTT. Protein product: CASSAGLRGNTEAFF.

This clone was seen at least ten times. The rearrangement links TRBV7-2 to TRBJ2-1, with D perhaps matching TRBD1 (6 bases). The V end lost 1 base, the J end lost 14 bases, and 15 bases lay between the germline ends. This CDR3 is built from 13 residues. Germline V gives CDR1 SGHTA, CDR2 FQGNSA. The CDR3 coding sequence is TGTGCCAGCAGCTTAGATCGGCCTGGGGGCAAGTTCTTC. Translating gives CASSLDRPGGKFF.

This clone showed up many times. The V gene is TRBV4-1, the J gene TRBJ2-3, with D perhaps matching TRBD1 (5 bases). CDR3 length: 16 amino acids. The germline CDR1 and CDR2 sequences are MGHRA and YSYEKL. With 0 bases removed from V and 1 base from J, the gap between germline ends came to 11 bases. The DNA of the CDR3 is TGCGCCAGCAGCCAAGAGGGGCGTGCCGGCACAGATACGCAGTATTTT. Its translation: CASSQEGRAGTDTQYF.

This chain uses TRBV7-8 with TRBJ2-5, with 10 bases fitting TRBD2. Germline V gives CDR1 SGHVS, CDR2 FQNEAQ. The V and J ends lost 5 bases and 6 bases, in that order; junction bases with no gene match: 15. This CDR3 is 17 amino acids long. The DNA of the CDR3 is TGTGCCAGCAGCCTAGGACTAGCGGTGGCCCGGGCGCAGACCCAGTACTTC. Its translation is CASSLGLAVARAQTQYF. Looking up the rest from reference TRBV7-8 and TRBJ2-5 gives the full variable domain: GAGVSQSPRYKVAKRGQDVALRCDPISGHVSLFWYQQALGQGPEFLTYFQNEAQLDKSGLPSDRFFAERPEGSVSTLKIQRTQQEDSAVYLCASSLGLAVARAQTQYFGPGTRLLVL.

The gene calls are TRBV18 and TRBJ2-2; the D gene is possibly TRBD1 (6 bases). Trimming removed 5 bases from V and 6 bases from J, with 10 bases in between. The CDR3 contains 13 residues. Germline assignment: CDR1 KGHSH and CDR2 LQKENI. The CDR3 region is CASSTGLAGELFF. CDR3 DNA: TGTGCCAGCTCAACAGGGTTGGCCGGGGAGCTGTTTTTT.

This clone has a handful of counts. The CDR3 DNA follows: TGCGCCAGCAGCCAAGAACAGGCCCTTTATTGGAACACCATATATTTT. This encodes CASSQEQALYWNTIYF. The chain is built from TRBV4-1 and TRBJ1-3; D perhaps matches TRBD1 (5 bases). Trimming shortened V by 0 bases and J by 7 bases, and 16 bases separated the two germline ends. CDR3 length equals 16 residues. Germline V gene data show CDR1 as MGHRA and CDR2 as YSYEKL.

A note on this clone: Other DNA variants within this sample encode the same CDR3. This chain links TRBV7-6 with TRBJ1-2, with D possibly matching TRBD1 (6 bases). This CDR3 has 13 residues. Germline loops: CDR1 SGHVS, CDR2 FNYEAQ. The V and J ends lost 5 bases and 2 bases respectively, with 9 bases between them. DNA for the CDR3: TGTGCCAGCAGCCCCACAGGGAACTATGGCTACACCTTC. Translating it yields CASSPTGNYGYTF. The full variable domain, with the rest looked up from reference TRBV7-6 and TRBJ1-2, is GAGVSQSPRYKVTKRGQDVALRCDPISGHVSLYWYRQALGQGPEFLTYFNYEAQQDKSGLPNDRFSAERPEGSISTLTIQRTEQRDSAMYRCASSPTGNYGYTFGSGTRLTVV.

This clone was picked up a small number of times. The chain combines TRBV7-8 with TRBJ2-7; D is undetermined. CDR3 length equals 13 residues. Germline CDR1 SGHVS, CDR2 FQNEAQ. V was cut by 5 bases and J by 4 bases, with 12 bases left in between. The CDR3 sequence is CASSPGRWYEQYF. The CDR3 DNA sequence: TGTGCCAGCAGCCCAGGAAGGTGGTACGAGCAGTACTTC.

The genes are TRBV2 and TRBJ2-5; 7 bases are a match to TRBD2. This CDR3 region has 16 residues. Germline CDR1 reads SNHLY; CDR2 reads FYNNEI. With 5 bases clipped from V and 1 base from J, the junction kept 10 bases outside the gene matches. CDR3 sequence: CASSPHLTSVQETQYF. The CDR3, as DNA: TGTGCCAGCAGTCCACACTTAACTAGCGTCCAAGAGACCCAGTACTTC.

The rearrangement links TRBV5-6 to TRBJ2-1; 8 bases fit TRBD2. The CDR3 is made up of 16 amino acids. Trimming cost V 4 bases and J 4 bases; bases outside gene matches: 10. The germline CDR1 and CDR2 sequences are SGHDT and YYEEEE. CDR3 sequence: CASSLAPAGGYNEQFF. In DNA, the CDR3 is TGTGCCAGCAGCCTGGCCCCGGCGGGAGGATACAATGAGCAGTTCTTC.

The sample holds a few counts of this clone. CDR3 nucleotide sequence: TGTGCCAGCAGCCCCCGACTAGCGGGGGGCACAGATACGCAGTATTTT. Translating it yields CASSPRLAGGTDTQYF. The chain links TRBV11-2 to TRBJ2-3; 12 bases fit TRBD2. The CDR3 is 16 amino acids. The germline V gene encodes CDR1 SGHAT and CDR2 FQNNGV. The trim removed 5 bases at V and 1 base at J, leaving 4 bases unmatched.

The chain carries TRBV10-3 and TRBJ2-7; 12 positions match TRBD1. Looked up from germline, CDR1 is ENHRY and CDR2 is SYGVKD. The CDR3 runs 16 residues. Trimming cost V 6 bases and J 5 bases; bases outside gene matches: 11. CDR3 in DNA: TGTGCCATCAGAGAGACCGGGACAGGGGGCTCTCACGAGCAGTACTTC. Translating it yields CAIRETGTGGSHEQYF.

This clone occurred a few times. This rearrangement joins TRBV5-4 to TRBJ2-7, with 10 bases lining up with TRBD1. The CDR3 runs to 14 residues. Germline V gives CDR1 SGHNT, CDR2 YYREEE (reference sequence). V lost 2 bases to trimming and J lost 2 bases; unmatched junction nucleotides: 1. CDR3 protein: CASSFDRGPYEQYF. The DNA of the CDR3 is TGTGCCAGCAGCTTCGACAGGGGGCCCTACGAGCAGTACTTC.

V is TRBV11-2 and J is TRBJ2-3, with 11 positions matching TRBD2. CDR1 SGHAT and CDR2 FQNNGV come from the germline V gene. The CDR3 loop spans 15 amino acids. J gave up 3 bases and V 4 bases, and 3 bases lay outside the gene matches. The DNA for the CDR3 is TGTGCCAGCAGCTCAGCTAGCGGGAGGACAGATACGCAGTATTTT. Encoded protein: CASSSASGRTDTQYF.

The rearrangement uses TRBV15 and TRBJ2-7, with 7 bases lining up with TRBD1. The CDR3 runs to 15 residues. CDR1 is LNHNV and CDR2 is YYDKDF in the germline V gene (reference sequence). V shed 5 bases and J 4 bases; nucleotides not matched to a gene: 11. DNA for the CDR3: TGTGCCACCAGCGCCCCCCGGGCAGGGGGATACGAGCAGTACTTC. It translates to CATSAPRAGGYEQYF.